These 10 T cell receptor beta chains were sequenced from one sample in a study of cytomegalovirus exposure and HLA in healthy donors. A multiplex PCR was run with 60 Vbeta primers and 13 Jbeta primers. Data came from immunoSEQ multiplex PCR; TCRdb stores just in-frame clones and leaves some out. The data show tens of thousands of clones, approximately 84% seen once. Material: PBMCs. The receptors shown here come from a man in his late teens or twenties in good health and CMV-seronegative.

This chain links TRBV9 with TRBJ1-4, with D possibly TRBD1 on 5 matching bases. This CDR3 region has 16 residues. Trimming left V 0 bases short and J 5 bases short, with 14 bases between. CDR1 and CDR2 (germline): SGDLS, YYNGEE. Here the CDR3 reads CASSVVPEGTNEKLFF. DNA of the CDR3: TGTGCCAGCAGCGTAGTCCCGGAGGGGACGAATGAAAAACTGTTTTTT.

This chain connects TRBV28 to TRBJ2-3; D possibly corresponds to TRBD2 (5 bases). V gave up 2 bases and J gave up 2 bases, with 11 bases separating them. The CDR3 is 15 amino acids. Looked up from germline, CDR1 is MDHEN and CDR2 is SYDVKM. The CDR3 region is CASSLPSGITDTQYF. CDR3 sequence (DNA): TGTGCCAGCAGTTTACCCAGCGGCATCACAGATACGCAGTATTTT.

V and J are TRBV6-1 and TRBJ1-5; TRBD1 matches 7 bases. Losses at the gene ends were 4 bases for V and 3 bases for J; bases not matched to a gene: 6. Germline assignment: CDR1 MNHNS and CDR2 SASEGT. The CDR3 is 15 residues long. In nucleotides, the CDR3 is TGTGCCAGCAGTGTGGGACAGCCGCTCAATCAGCCCCAGCATTTT. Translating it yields CASSVGQPLNQPQHF.

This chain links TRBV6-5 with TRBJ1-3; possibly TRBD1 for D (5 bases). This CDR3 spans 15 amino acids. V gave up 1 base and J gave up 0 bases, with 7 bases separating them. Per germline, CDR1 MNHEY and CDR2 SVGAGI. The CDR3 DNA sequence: TGTGCCAGCAGTTACTATCAGGGCTCTGGAAACACCATATATTTT. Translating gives CASSYYQGSGNTIYF.

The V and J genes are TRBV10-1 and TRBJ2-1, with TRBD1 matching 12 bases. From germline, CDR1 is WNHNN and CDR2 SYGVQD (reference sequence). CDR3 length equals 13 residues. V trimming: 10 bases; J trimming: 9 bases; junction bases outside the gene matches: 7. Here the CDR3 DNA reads TGCGCCATCCCCCGGGACAGGGGGCCTGAGCAGTTCTTC. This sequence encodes CAIPRDRGPEQFF.

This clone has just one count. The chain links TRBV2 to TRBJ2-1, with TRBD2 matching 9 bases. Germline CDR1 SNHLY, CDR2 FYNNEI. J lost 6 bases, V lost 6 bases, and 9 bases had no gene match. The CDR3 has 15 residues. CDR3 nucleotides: TGTGCCAGCAGCCATAGCGGGAGAAGTATCAATGAGCAGTTCTTC. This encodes CASSHSGRSINEQFF.

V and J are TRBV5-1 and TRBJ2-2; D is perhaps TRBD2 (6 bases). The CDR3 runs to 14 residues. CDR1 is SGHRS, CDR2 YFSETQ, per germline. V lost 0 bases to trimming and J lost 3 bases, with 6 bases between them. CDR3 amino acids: CASSLGEDTGELFF. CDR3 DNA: TGCGCCAGCAGCTTGGGGGAGGACACCGGGGAGCTGTTTTTT.

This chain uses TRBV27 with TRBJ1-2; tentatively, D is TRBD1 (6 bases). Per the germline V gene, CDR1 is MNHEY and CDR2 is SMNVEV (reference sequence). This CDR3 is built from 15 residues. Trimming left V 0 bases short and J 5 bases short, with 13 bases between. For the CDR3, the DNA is TGTGCCAGCAGTTTATCAGGCAGGGGAGAGTATGGCTACACCTTC. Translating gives CASSLSGRGEYGYTF.

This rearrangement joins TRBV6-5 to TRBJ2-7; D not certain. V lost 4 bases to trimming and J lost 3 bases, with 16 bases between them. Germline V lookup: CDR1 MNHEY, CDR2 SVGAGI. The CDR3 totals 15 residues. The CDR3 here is CASSFTADGGYEQYF. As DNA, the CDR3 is TGTGCCAGCAGTTTTACAGCTGACGGTGGCTACGAGCAGTACTTC.

CDR3: CASSSSPAGENYGYTF. The CDR3, as DNA: TGTGCCAGCAGTTCGTCCCCGGCAGGGGAAAACTATGGCTACACCTTC. The chain joins TRBV6-5 to TRBJ1-2; D possibly corresponds to TRBD1 (6 bases). V lost 4 bases and J lost 2, with 17 bases in between. Germline CDR1 MNHEY, CDR2 SVGAGI. The CDR3 extends over 16 amino acids.